These 4 T cell receptor beta chains originate from one sample sequenced in a study of blood T cells in healthy people across ages. Alongside a J-beta primer mix, a sample-barcoded 5' primer served in a second PCR lasting roughly 7 to 11 cycles. TCRdb re-analysed the 5' RACE reads in MiXCR, keeping a single row per CDR3 protein. Of 700,000 to 900,000 distinct CDR3 sequences listed, roughly 50% are singletons. Sequencing was done on a sample of blood. These receptors originate from a man older than 75 in good health.

The chain links TRBV9 to TRBJ2-1; D may be TRBD1 (7 bases). Looked up from germline, CDR1 is SGDLS and CDR2 is YYNGEE. V lost 3 bases to trimming and J lost 0 bases, with 25 bases between them. CDR3 length: 20 residues. Written as DNA, the CDR3 is TGTGCCAGCAGCGCCCAGGGGGGAGGTAGCGTAAGTAGCTCCTACAATGAGCAGTTCTTC. This translates into CASSAQGGGSVSSSYNEQFF.

This sequence joins TRBV3-1 and TRBJ2-1; 7 bases line up with TRBD2. Germline values: CDR1 LGHDT, CDR2 YNNKEL (reference sequence). The CDR3 is made up of 16 amino acids. Trimming cost V 0 bases and J 5 bases; bases outside gene matches: 7. CDR3 amino acids: CASSQDGREDNNEQFF. CDR3 bases: TGTGCCAGCAGCCAAGATGGACGGGAGGACAACAATGAGCAGTTCTTC.

The chain combines TRBV20-1 with TRBJ2-5, with a weak D call TRBD2 (5 bases). CDR3 size: 12 residues. The germline CDR1 and CDR2 sequences are DFQATT and SNEGSKA (reference sequence). CDR3 DNA: TGCAGCCCTAGCAATACCCAAGAGACCCAGTACTTC. It is translated as CSPSNTQETQYF.

V gene TRBV6-5 combines with J gene TRBJ2-7; TRBD2 matches at 7 bases. The CDR3 is made up of 13 amino acids. J lost 3 bases, V lost 6 bases, and 5 bases had no gene match. The germline V gene encodes CDR1 MNHEY and CDR2 SVGAGI. CDR3 DNA sequence: TGTGCCAGCAGGAAAGCGGGACGCTACGAGCAGTACTTC. This codes for CASRKAGRYEQYF.